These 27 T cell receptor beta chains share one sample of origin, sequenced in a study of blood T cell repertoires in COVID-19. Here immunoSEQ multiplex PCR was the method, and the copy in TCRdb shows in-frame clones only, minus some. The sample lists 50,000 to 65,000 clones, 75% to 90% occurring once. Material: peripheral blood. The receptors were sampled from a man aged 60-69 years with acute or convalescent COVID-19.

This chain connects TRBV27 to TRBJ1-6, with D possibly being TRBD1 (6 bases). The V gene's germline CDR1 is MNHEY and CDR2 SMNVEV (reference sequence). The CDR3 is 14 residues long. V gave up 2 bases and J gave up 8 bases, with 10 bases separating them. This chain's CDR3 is CASSLGQNYSPLHF. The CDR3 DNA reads TGTGCCAGCAGTTTAGGACAGAATTATTCACCCCTCCACTTT.

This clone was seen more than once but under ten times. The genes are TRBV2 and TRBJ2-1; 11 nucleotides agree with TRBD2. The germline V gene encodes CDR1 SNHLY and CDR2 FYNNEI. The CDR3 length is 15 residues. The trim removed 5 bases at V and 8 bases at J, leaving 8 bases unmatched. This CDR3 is CASSRRLAGRDEQFF. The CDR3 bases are TGTGCCAGCAGTCGCCGACTAGCGGGACGCGATGAGCAGTTCTTC.

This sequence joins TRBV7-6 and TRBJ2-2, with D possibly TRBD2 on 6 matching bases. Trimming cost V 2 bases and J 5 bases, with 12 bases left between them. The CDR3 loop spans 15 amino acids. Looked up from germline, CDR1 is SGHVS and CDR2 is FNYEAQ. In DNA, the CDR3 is TGTGCCAGCAGCTTAATCGGAGGGGAGACCGGGGAGCTGTTTTTT. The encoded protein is CASSLIGGETGELFF. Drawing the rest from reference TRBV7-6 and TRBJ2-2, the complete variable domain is GAGVSQSPRYKVTKRGQDVALRCDPISGHVSLYWYRQALGQGPEFLTYFNYEAQQDKSGLPNDRFSAERPEGSISTLTIQRTEQRDSAMYRCASSLIGGETGELFFGEGSRLTVL.

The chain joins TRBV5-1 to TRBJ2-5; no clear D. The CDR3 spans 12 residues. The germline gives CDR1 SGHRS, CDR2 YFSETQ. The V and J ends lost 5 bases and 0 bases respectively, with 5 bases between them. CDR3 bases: TGCGCCAGCAGACCTAACCAAGAGACCCAGTACTTC. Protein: CASRPNQETQYF.

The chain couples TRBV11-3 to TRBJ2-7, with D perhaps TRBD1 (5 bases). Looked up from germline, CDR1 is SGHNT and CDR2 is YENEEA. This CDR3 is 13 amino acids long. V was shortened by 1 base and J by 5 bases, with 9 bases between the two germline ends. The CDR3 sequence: CASSLGAGNEQYF. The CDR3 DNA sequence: TGTGCCAGCAGCTTAGGGGCAGGGAACGAGCAGTACTTC.

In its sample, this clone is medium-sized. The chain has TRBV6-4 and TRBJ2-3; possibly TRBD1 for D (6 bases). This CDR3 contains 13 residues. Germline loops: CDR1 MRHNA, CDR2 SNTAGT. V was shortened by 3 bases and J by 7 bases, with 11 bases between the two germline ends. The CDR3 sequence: CASSENRDYTQYF. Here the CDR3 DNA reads TGTGCCAGCAGTGAGAACAGGGATTATACGCAGTATTTT.

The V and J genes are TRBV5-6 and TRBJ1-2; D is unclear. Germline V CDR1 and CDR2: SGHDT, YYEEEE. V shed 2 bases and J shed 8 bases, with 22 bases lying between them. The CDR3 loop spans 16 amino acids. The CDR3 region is CASSFGFSAGSGGYTF. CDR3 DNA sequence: TGTGCCAGCAGCTTCGGGTTCTCGGCCGGGTCCGGAGGCTACACCTTC.

The CDR3 DNA reads as TGTGCCAGCAGTTCTGGACAGGGTTTTTCACCCCTCCACTTT. Protein sequence: CASSSGQGFSPLHF. The rearrangement uses TRBV2 and TRBJ1-6, with 8 bases identical to TRBD1. There are 14 residues in the CDR3. Trimming took 5 bases from V and 9 from J; bases not matched to a gene: 6. Looked up from germline, CDR1 is SNHLY and CDR2 is FYNNEI.

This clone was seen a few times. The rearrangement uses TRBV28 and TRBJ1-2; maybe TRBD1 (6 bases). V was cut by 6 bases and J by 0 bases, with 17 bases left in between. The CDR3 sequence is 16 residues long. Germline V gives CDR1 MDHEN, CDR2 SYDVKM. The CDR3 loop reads CASSPGWGQTNYGYTF. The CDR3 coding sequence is TGTGCCAGCAGCCCCGGCTGGGGGCAAACTAACTATGGCTACACCTTC.

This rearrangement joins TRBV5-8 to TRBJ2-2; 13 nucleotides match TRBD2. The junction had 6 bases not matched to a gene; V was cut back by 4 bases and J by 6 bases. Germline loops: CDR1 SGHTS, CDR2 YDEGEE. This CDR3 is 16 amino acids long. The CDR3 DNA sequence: TGTGCCAGCAGCCCCGTCGGACTAGCGGGAGCCGGGGAGCTGTTTTTT. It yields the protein CASSPVGLAGAGELFF.

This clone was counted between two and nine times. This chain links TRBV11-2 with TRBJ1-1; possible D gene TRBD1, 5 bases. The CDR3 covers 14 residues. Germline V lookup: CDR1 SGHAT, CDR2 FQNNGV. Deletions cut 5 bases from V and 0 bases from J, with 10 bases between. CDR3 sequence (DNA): TGTGCCAGCAGCGCGGCAGGGATGAACACTGAAGCTTTCTTT. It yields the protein CASSAAGMNTEAFF. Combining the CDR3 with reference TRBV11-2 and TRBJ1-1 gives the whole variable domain EAGVAQSPRYKIIEKRQSVAFWCNPISGHATLYWYQQILGQGPKLLIQFQNNGVVDDSQLPKDRFSAERLKGVDSTLKIQPAKLEDSAVYLCASSAAGMNTEAFFGQGTRLTVV.

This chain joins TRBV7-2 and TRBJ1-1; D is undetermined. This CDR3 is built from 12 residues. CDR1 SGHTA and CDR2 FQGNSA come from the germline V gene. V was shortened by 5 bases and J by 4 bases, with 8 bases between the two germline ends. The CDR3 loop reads CASSLSPTEAFF. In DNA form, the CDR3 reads TGTGCCAGCAGCCTCAGTCCCACTGAAGCTTTCTTT.

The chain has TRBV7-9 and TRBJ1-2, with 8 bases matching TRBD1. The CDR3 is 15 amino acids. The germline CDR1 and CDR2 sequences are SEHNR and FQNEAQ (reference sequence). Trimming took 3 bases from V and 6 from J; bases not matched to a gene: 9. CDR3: CASSFSVDRGNGYTF. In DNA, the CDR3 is TGTGCCAGCAGCTTTTCAGTCGACAGGGGTAATGGCTACACCTTC. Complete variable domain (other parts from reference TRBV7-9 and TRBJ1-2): DTGVSQNPRHKITKRGQNVTFRCDPISEHNRLYWYRQTLGQGPEFLTYFQNEAQLEKSRLLSDRFSAERPKGSFSTLEIQRTEQGDSAMYLCASSFSVDRGNGYTFGSGTRLTVV.

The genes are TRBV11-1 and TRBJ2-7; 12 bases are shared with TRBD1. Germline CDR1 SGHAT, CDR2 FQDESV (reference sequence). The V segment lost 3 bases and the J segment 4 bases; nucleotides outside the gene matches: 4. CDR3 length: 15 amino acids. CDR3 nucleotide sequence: TGTGCCAGCAGCTTTGCGGGACAGGGGGCATACGAGCAGTACTTC. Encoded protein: CASSFAGQGAYEQYF. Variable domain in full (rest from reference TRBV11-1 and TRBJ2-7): EAEVAQSPRYKITEKSQAVAFWCDPISGHATLYWYRQILGQGPELLVQFQDESVVDDSQLPKDRFSAERLKGVDSTLKIQPAELGDSAMYLCASSFAGQGAYEQYFGPGTRLTVT.

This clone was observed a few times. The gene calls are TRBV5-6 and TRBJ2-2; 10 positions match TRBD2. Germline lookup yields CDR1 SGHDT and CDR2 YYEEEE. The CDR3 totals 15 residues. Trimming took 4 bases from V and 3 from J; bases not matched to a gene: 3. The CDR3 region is CASSPTSGDTGELFF. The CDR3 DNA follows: TGTGCCAGCAGCCCCACTAGCGGGGACACCGGGGAGCTGTTTTTT.

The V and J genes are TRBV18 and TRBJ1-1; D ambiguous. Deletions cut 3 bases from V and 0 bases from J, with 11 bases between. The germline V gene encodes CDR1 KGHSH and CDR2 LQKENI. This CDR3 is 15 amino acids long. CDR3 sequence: CASSPKTEVNTEAFF. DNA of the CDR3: TGTGCCAGCTCACCGAAGACGGAGGTGAACACTGAAGCTTTCTTT.

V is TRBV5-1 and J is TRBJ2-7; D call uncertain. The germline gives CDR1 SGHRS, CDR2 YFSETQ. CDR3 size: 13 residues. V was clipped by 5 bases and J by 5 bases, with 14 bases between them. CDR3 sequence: CASSMAPADEQYF. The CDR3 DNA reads TGCGCCAGCAGTATGGCCCCGGCGGACGAGCAGTACTTC.

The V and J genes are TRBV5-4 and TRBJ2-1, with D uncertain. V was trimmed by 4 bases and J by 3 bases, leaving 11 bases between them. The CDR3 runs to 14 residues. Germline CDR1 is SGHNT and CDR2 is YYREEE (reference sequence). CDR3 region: CASSRSDNYNEQFF. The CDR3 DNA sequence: TGTGCCAGCAGCCGATCCGACAACTACAATGAGCAGTTCTTC. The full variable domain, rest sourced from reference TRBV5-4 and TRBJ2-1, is ETGVTQSPTHLIKTRGQQVTLRCSSQSGHNTVSWYQQALGQGPQFIFQYYREEENGRGNFPPRFSGLQFPNYSSELNVNALELDDSALYLCASSRSDNYNEQFFGPGTRLTVL.

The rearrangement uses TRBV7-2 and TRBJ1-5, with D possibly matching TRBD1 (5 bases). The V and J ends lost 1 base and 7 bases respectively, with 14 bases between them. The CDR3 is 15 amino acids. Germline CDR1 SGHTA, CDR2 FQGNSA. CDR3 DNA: TGTGCCAGCAGCTTAGAGCAGTCAGGGCAACAGCCCCAGCATTTT. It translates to CASSLEQSGQQPQHF.

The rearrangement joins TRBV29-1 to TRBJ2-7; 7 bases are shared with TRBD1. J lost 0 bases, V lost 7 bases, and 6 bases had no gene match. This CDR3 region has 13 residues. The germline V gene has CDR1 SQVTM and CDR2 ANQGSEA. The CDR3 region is CSALTGNSYEQYF. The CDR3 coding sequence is TGCAGCGCCCTGACAGGGAACTCCTACGAGCAGTACTTC.

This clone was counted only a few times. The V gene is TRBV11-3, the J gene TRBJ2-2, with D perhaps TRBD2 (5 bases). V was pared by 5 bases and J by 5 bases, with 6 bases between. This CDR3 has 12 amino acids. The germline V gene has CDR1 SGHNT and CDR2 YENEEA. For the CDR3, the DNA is TGTGCCAGCAGCCGGGGAACCGGGGAGCTGTTTTTT. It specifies CASSRGTGELFF.

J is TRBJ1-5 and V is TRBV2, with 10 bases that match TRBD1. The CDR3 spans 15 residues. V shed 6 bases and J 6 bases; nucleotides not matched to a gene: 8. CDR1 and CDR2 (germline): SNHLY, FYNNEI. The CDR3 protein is CASSVGQGLFQPQHF. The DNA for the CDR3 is TGTGCCAGCAGCGTGGGACAGGGGCTGTTTCAGCCCCAGCATTTT. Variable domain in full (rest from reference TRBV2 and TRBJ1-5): EPEVTQTPSHQVTQMGQEVILRCVPISNHLYFYWYRQILGQKVEFLVSFYNNEISEKSEIFDDQFSVERPDGSNFTLKIRSTKLEDSAMYFCASSVGQGLFQPQHFGDGTRLSIL.

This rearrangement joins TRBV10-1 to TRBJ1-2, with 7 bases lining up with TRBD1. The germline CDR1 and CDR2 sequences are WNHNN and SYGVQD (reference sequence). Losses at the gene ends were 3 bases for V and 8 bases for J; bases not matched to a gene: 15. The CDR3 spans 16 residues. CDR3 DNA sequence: TGCGCCAGCAGTGACATAGGTTTAGGGGACAGAGGGGGCTACACCTTC. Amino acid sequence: CASSDIGLGDRGGYTF.

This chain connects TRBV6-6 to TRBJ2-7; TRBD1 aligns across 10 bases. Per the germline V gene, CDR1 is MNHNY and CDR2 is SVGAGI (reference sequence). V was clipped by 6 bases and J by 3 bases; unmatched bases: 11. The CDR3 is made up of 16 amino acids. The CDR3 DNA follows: TGTGCCAGCAGAAGGGACAGGGGAGCCGCGGGCTACGAGCAGTACTTC. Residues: CASRRDRGAAGYEQYF.

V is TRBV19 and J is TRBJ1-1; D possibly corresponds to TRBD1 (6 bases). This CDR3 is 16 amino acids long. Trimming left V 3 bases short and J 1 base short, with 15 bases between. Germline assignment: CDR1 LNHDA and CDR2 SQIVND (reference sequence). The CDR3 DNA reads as TGTGCCAGTAGTATTCGGTCACGGGGGGCGAACACTGAAGCTTTCTTT. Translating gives CASSIRSRGANTEAFF.

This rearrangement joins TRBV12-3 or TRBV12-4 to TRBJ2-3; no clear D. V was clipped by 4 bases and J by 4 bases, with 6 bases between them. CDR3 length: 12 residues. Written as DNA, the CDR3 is TGTGCCAGCAGTTCCCTAGCAGATACGCAGTATTTT. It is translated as CASSSLADTQYF.

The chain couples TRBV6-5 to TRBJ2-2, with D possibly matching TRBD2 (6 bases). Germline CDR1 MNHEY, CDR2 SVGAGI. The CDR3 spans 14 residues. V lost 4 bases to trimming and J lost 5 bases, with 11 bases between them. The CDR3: CASSFAGRTGELFF. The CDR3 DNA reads TGTGCCAGCAGTTTTGCGGGAAGGACCGGGGAGCTGTTTTTT.